Below are 2 T cell receptor beta chains sequenced from a single sample in a study of cytomegalovirus exposure and HLA in healthy donors (dated by TCRdb to about 2017). The library was prepared using the immunoSEQ multiplex PCR assay. A mixture of 60 forward primers for TCR Vbeta segments and 13 reverse primers for TCR Jbeta segments was used in the multiplex PCR. The table was pulled from immuneACCESS by TCRdb, which kept in-frame rearrangements only. Such tables lose some clones; where checked, under half of the loss comes from unresolved V genes, and the rest has no known cause. The sample table contains roughly 200,000 clones; only one count was recorded for 75% to 85% of them. About 3.8% of the sample goes to the ten largest clones. The sequencing sample was made of PBMCs. Receptors were obtained from a woman aged 55-69 years in good health and CMV-seropositive.

The rearrangement uses TRBV30 and TRBJ1-2; no clear D. Germline lookup yields CDR1 GTSNPN and CDR2 SVGIG (reference sequence). Trimming removed 3 bases from V and 8 bases from J, with 13 bases in between. There are 12 residues in the CDR3. CDR3 sequence: CAWSLIGGGYTF. CDR3 nucleotide sequence: TGTGCCTGGAGCCTCATTGGAGGGGGCTACACCTTC.

This chain uses TRBV28 with TRBJ2-5; TRBD1 matches 8 bases. The CDR3 covers 16 residues. The V segment lost 4 bases and the J segment 5 bases; nucleotides outside the gene matches: 12. CDR1 is MDHEN, CDR2 SYDVKM, per germline. This CDR3 is CASSSGLADRVETQYF. The CDR3 DNA sequence: TGTGCCAGCAGTTCAGGGTTAGCGGACAGGGTGGAGACCCAGTACTTC.